These 27 T cell receptor beta chains were all obtained from the same sample, sequenced in a study of sequential checkpoint blockade in melanoma. Noted treatment: randomized to nivolumab then ipilimumab (arm A) or the reverse (arm B). The repertoire was sequenced with immunoSEQ multiplex PCR; TCRdb's copy has only in-frame clones and lacks some. Of 15,000 or so clones listed, 70% to 80% are singletons. The sequencing here drew on CD8+ T cells sorted from blood (inferred from file names), taken from a patient given nivolumab and ipilimumab in sequence. The receptors stem from a human donor with melanoma.

The chain is built from TRBV10-3 and TRBJ1-2; D possibly corresponds to TRBD1 (6 bases). This CDR3 is 12 amino acids long. Trimming pared 2 bases from V and 7 bases from J, leaving 8 bases between. Germline V lookup: CDR1 ENHRY, CDR2 SYGVKD. CDR3 coding DNA: TGTGCCATCAGTGAGACAGGGACTGGCTACACCTTC. Protein sequence: CAISETGTGYTF.

CDR3 bases: TGCAGCGTTGAATCTAGCTCCTACAATGAGCAGTTCTTC. This sequence encodes CSVESSSYNEQFF. This chain links TRBV29-1 with TRBJ2-1, with D unclear. CDR3 length: 13 residues. CDR1 SQVTM and CDR2 ANQGSEA come from the germline V gene. Trimming pared 2 bases from V and 0 bases from J, leaving 5 bases between.

V usage is TRBV5-6 and J usage is TRBJ2-1, with a tentative D call TRBD2 (7 bases). Trimming removed 0 bases at V and 6 bases at J, with 16 bases between. The length of the CDR3 is 16 residues. Germline CDR1 SGHDT, CDR2 YYEEEE. This CDR3 is CASSLATSGGGNEQFF. In DNA form, the CDR3 reads TGTGCCAGCAGCTTGGCCACTTCGGGGGGCGGCAATGAGCAGTTCTTC.

V is TRBV4-1 and J is TRBJ1-1; D is perhaps TRBD1 (6 bases). Per the germline V gene, CDR1 is MGHRA and CDR2 is YSYEKL. V was cut by 4 bases and J by 3 bases, with 27 bases left in between. There are 19 residues in the CDR3. CDR3 sequence reads: CASSLFPKDSLGADTEAFF. In nucleotides, the CDR3 is TGCGCCAGCAGCCTCTTCCCAAAAGACTCTCTGGGGGCGGACACTGAAGCTTTCTTT.

The V call is TRBV5-5, the J call TRBJ2-7, with D unclear. CDR3 length: 13 amino acids. With 5 bases removed from V and 4 bases from J, the gap between germline ends came to 13 bases. Per the germline V gene, CDR1 is SGHKS and CDR2 is YYEKEE (reference sequence). The CDR3 nucleotides read TGTGCCAGCAGTTTCGAGCCGCCGTACGAGCAGTACTTC. Its protein is CASSFEPPYEQYF.

V is TRBV5-6 and J is TRBJ1-5, with a weak D call TRBD1 (5 bases). This CDR3 is built from 14 residues. V dropped 0 bases and J dropped 4 bases, with 8 bases sitting between them. Germline V gives CDR1 SGHDT, CDR2 YYEEEE. The CDR3: CASSLGQPNQPQHF. The CDR3 DNA reads TGTGCCAGCAGCTTGGGACAGCCTAATCAGCCCCAGCATTTT.

The chain carries TRBV4-3 and TRBJ1-2; tentative D call: TRBD1 (6 bases). Trimming pared 3 bases from V and 4 bases from J, leaving 18 bases between. CDR1 and CDR2 (germline): LGHNA, YSLEER. The CDR3 sequence is 16 residues long. The CDR3 DNA reads as TGCGCCAGCAGCCATAGACAGGTGATCGGTAGCTATGGCTACACCTTC. Its translation: CASSHRQVIGSYGYTF.

The rearrangement joins TRBV30 to TRBJ2-1; D remains unclear. CDR3 length: 13 residues. V was shortened by 3 bases and J by 6 bases, with 12 bases between the two germline ends. Germline CDR1 GTSNPN, CDR2 SVGIG (reference sequence). CDR3 in amino acids: CAWRLHNPNEQFF. The CDR3 coding sequence is TGTGCCTGGAGACTCCATAATCCCAATGAGCAGTTCTTC. The whole variable domain, remainder taken from reference TRBV30 and TRBJ2-1, is SQTIHQWPATLVQPVGSPLSLECTVEGTSNPNLYWYRQAAGRGLQLLFYSVGIGQISSEVPQNLSASRPQDRQFILSSKKLLLSDSGFYLCAWRLHNPNEQFFGPGTRLTVL.

This clone appeared a single time. The gene calls are TRBV2 and TRBJ2-3, with TRBD1 identical over 7 bases. Looked up from germline, CDR1 is SNHLY and CDR2 is FYNNEI. After removal of 3 bases from V and 2 bases from J, the junction contained 5 bases not matched to a gene. This CDR3 has 15 amino acids. The CDR3: CASSDLGQYTDTQYF. In DNA form, the CDR3 reads TGTGCCAGCAGTGATCTGGGACAGTACACAGATACGCAGTATTTT.

The chain has TRBV5-6 and TRBJ1-2, with unresolved D. This CDR3 is built from 12 residues. In germline, CDR1 is SGHDT, CDR2 YYEEEE. V lost 5 bases to trimming and J lost 4 bases, with 9 bases between them. The CDR3 DNA reads TGTGCCAGCAGGGTCCCGGGCTATGGCTACACCTTC. Amino acid sequence: CASRVPGYGYTF.

The chain employs TRBV5-8 and TRBJ2-3; TRBD1 matches at 10 bases. CDR3 size: 17 residues. Germline-derived CDR1 and CDR2 are SGHTS and YDEGEE. V lost 2 bases, J lost 5 bases, and 11 bases stayed unmatched. Here the CDR3 DNA reads TGTGCCAGCAGCTTAAACTCGGGGACAGGGGTGAGAGATACGCAGTATTTT. Translated: CASSLNSGTGVRDTQYF.

V gene TRBV6-5 combines with J gene TRBJ1-6, with TRBD1 matching 10 bases. Trimming took 7 bases from V and 10 from J; bases not matched to a gene: 4. CDR3 length equals 13 residues. CDR1 and CDR2 from the germline V gene are MNHEY and SVGAGI. This CDR3 is CASTGTGVSPLHF. CDR3 nucleotides: TGTGCCAGCACGGGGACAGGGGTGTCACCCCTCCACTTT.

The count of this clone is one. The chain combines TRBV15 with TRBJ1-2, with 10 bases identical to TRBD1. Looked up from germline, CDR1 is LNHNV and CDR2 is YYDKDF (reference sequence). This CDR3 has 15 amino acids. V lost 7 bases and J lost 3; bases outside the gene matches: 8. This chain's CDR3 is CATTIYGTGDYGYTF. The CDR3 coding sequence is TGTGCCACCACCATATATGGGACAGGGGACTATGGCTACACCTTC. Using reference TRBV15 and TRBJ1-2 for the parts outside the CDR3, the full variable domain is DAMVIQNPRYQVTQFGKPVTLSCSQTLNHNVMYWYQQKSSQAPKLLFHYYDKDFNNEADTPDNFQSRRPNTSFCFLDIRSPGLGDTAMYLCATTIYGTGDYGYTFGSGTRLTVV.

The chain uses TRBV7-9 and TRBJ2-1, with 9 bases lining up with TRBD1. The CDR3 length is 15 residues. Germline-derived CDR1 and CDR2 are SEHNR and FQNEAQ (reference sequence). Losses at the gene ends were 4 bases for V and 9 bases for J; bases not matched to a gene: 10. The CDR3 loop is CASSSPGQGEREQFF. The CDR3, as DNA: TGTGCCAGCAGCTCGCCGGGACAGGGTGAACGTGAGCAGTTCTTC. The variable domain in full, completed from reference TRBV7-9 and TRBJ2-1, reads DTGVSQNPRHKITKRGQNVTFRCDPISEHNRLYWYRQTLGQGPEFLTYFQNEAQLEKSRLLSDRFSAERPKGSFSTLEIQRTEQGDSAMYLCASSSPGQGEREQFFGPGTRLTVL.

The V gene is TRBV9, the J gene TRBJ2-7, with 10 bases matching TRBD1. V lost 0 bases to trimming and J lost 4 bases; unmatched junction nucleotides: 1. The CDR3 runs to 14 residues. Germline assignment: CDR1 SGDLS and CDR2 YYNGEE. The CDR3: CASSVEGQGYEQYF. In DNA, the CDR3 is TGTGCCAGCAGCGTAGAGGGACAGGGGTACGAGCAGTACTTC. The whole variable domain, filled in from reference TRBV9 and TRBJ2-7, reads DSGVTQTPKHLITATGQRVTLRCSPRSGDLSVYWYQQSLDQGLQFLIQYYNGEERAKGNILERFSAQQFPDLHSELNLSSLELGDSALYFCASSVEGQGYEQYFGPGTRLTVT.

CDR3 loop: CASSLSASYEQYF. In nucleotides, the CDR3 is TGTGCCAGCAGCTTATCTGCGTCCTACGAGCAGTACTTC. V and J are TRBV7-2 and TRBJ2-7; D gene unclear. The CDR3 length is 13 residues. Germline V lookup: CDR1 SGHTA, CDR2 FQGNSA. Trimming cost V 2 bases and J 1 base, with 6 bases left between them.

V is TRBV9 and J is TRBJ1-2; TRBD1 aligns across 7 bases. CDR1 and CDR2 (germline): SGDLS, YYNGEE. CDR3 size: 13 residues. Unmatched junction bases numbered 3, after V lost 0 bases and J lost 7 bases. The CDR3 DNA reads TGTGCCAGCAGCGTAGCTGACAGGGTTGGCTACACCTTC. The encoded protein is CASSVADRVGYTF.

The chain joins TRBV7-9 to TRBJ2-1; perhaps TRBD2 as D (6 bases). There are 14 residues in the CDR3. Germline V gives CDR1 SEHNR, CDR2 FQNEAQ (reference sequence). Between the trimmed V and J ends, which lost 5 bases and 2 bases, there was a span of 10 bases. The CDR3 sequence: CASSPGLPYNEQFF. CDR3 sequence (DNA): TGTGCCAGCAGCCCAGGACTACCCTACAATGAGCAGTTCTTC.

The chain uses TRBV29-1 and TRBJ2-1, with D maybe TRBD2 (6 bases). Trimming shortened V by 4 bases and J by 0 bases, and 10 bases separated the two germline ends. Germline CDR1 is SQVTM and CDR2 is ANQGSEA. The CDR3 sequence is 14 residues long. CDR3 sequence reads: CSVVMRDSYNEQFF. CDR3 bases: TGCAGCGTTGTGATGCGGGACTCCTACAATGAGCAGTTCTTC.

V usage is TRBV14 and J usage is TRBJ1-2, with a possible D match to TRBD1 (5 bases). The CDR3 spans 14 residues. V was cut by 8 bases and J by 2 bases, with 15 bases left in between. Germline V gene lookup returns CDR1 SGHDN and CDR2 FVKESK. In DNA, the CDR3 is TGTGCCAGCTCATCCGGGGGGAAAAACTATGGCTACACCTTC. Its protein product is CASSSGGKNYGYTF.

The chain links TRBV6-5 to TRBJ2-5; D unclear. The CDR3 is 14 amino acids. Between the trimmed V and J ends, which lost 2 bases and 5 bases, there was a span of 12 bases. Per germline, CDR1 MNHEY and CDR2 SVGAGI. CDR3: CASSYDTDGETQYF. CDR3 bases: TGTGCCAGCAGTTACGACACAGATGGTGAGACCCAGTACTTC.

The rearrangement links TRBV11-2 to TRBJ2-2, with 10 bases fitting TRBD2. The CDR3 extends over 15 amino acids. Looked up from germline, CDR1 is SGHAT and CDR2 is FQNNGV. V was pared by 7 bases and J by 4 bases, with 6 bases of the junction left unmatched. The CDR3 loop reads CASTSGRWGTGELFF. The CDR3 DNA sequence: TGTGCCAGCACTAGCGGGAGATGGGGCACCGGGGAGCTGTTTTTT.

The chain uses TRBV11-2 and TRBJ1-6; 8 positions agree with TRBD1. This CDR3 has 14 amino acids. Unmatched junction bases numbered 2, after V lost 1 base and J lost 9 bases. In germline, CDR1 is SGHAT, CDR2 FQNNGV. CDR3 region: CASSLAGGGSPLHF. The CDR3 coding sequence is TGTGCCAGCAGCTTAGCAGGGGGCGGTTCACCCCTCCACTTT.

This clone was seen more than once but under ten times. The chain carries TRBV2 and TRBJ1-5, with TRBD1 matching 8 bases. With 4 bases clipped from V and 3 bases from J, the junction kept 5 bases outside the gene matches. The V gene's germline CDR1 is SNHLY and CDR2 FYNNEI. CDR3 length: 15 amino acids. The CDR3 here is CASSGAGGNNQPQHF. The CDR3 DNA follows: TGTGCCAGCAGTGGTGCAGGGGGCAACAATCAGCCCCAGCATTTT.

This sequence joins TRBV9 and TRBJ2-7; D perhaps matches TRBD2 (7 bases). The CDR3 is 15 amino acids. Germline V CDR1 and CDR2: SGDLS, YYNGEE. Trimming cost V 0 bases and J 3 bases, with 13 bases left between them. This CDR3 is CASSVGGGGRYEQYF. As DNA, the CDR3 is TGTGCCAGCAGCGTAGGGGGAGGGGGGCGCTACGAGCAGTACTTC.

This clone turned up a few times. The rearrangement uses TRBV6-1 and TRBJ1-4; D possibly corresponds to TRBD1 (5 bases). Germline V gene lookup returns CDR1 MNHNS and CDR2 SASEGT. The V gene lost 0 bases and the J gene lost 0 bases, with 8 bases spanning the gap. This CDR3 has 16 amino acids. The CDR3 coding sequence is TGTGCCAGCAGTGAAGCCCCAGGGCCAACTAATGAAAAACTGTTTTTT. Amino acid sequence: CASSEAPGPTNEKLFF.

The chain combines TRBV11-2 with TRBJ2-7, with D perhaps TRBD1 (6 bases). V lost 5 bases, J lost 2 bases, and 13 bases lay in between. This CDR3 is built from 14 residues. Germline values: CDR1 SGHAT, CDR2 FQNNGV. CDR3 in amino acids: CASSLLDSPYEQYF. The CDR3 DNA is TGTGCCAGCAGCCTCCTGGACAGTCCCTACGAGCAGTACTTC.